Below, 28 T cell receptor beta chains from the same sample are listed, as sequenced in a study of T-cell reconstitution after alpha-beta-depleted transplantation in children. Unique molecular identifiers were used to barcode this TCRbeta library. One entry per CDR3 protein, called by TCRdb with MiXCR from the PCR reads. This sample carries approximately 400,000 distinct CDR3 sequences, about 11% of them seen once, and the ten largest clones take 4.5% to 7%. The source material was PBMCs from the stem cell graft donor, sampled from the stem cell graft. The source of these receptors is a human donor who donated a stem cell graft to a child with acute myeloid leukemia.

The rearrangement uses TRBV7-9 and TRBJ1-1; D uncertain. Trimming took 1 base from V and 3 from J, leaving 12 bases between them. The CDR3 consists of 15 residues. Germline V gives CDR1 SEHNR, CDR2 FQNEAQ (reference sequence). The CDR3 coding sequence is TGTGCCAGCAGCTTAGTGGTGGATATGGACACTGAAGCTTTCTTT. It codes for CASSLVVDMDTEAFF. Filled out from reference TRBV7-9 and TRBJ1-1, the complete variable domain reads DTGVSQNPRHKITKRGQNVTFRCDPISEHNRLYWYRQTLGQGPEFLTYFQNEAQLEKSRLLSDRFSAERPKGSFSTLEIQRTEQGDSAMYLCASSLVVDMDTEAFFGQGTRLTVV.

This clonotype showed up just a few times. V gene TRBV10-2 combines with J gene TRBJ2-7; D is perhaps TRBD1 or TRBD2 (6 bases each). The CDR3 sequence is 13 residues long. The germline V gene encodes CDR1 WSHSY and CDR2 SAAADI. With 10 bases removed from V and 2 bases from J, the gap between germline ends came to 15 bases. CDR3 sequence reads: CATRQGRTYEQYF. The CDR3 region has the DNA TGCGCCACCCGTCAGGGGAGGACCTACGAGCAGTACTTC.

The chain uses TRBV7-8 and TRBJ2-2; possibly TRBD1 for D (5 bases). The CDR3 sequence is 15 residues long. Germline assignment: CDR1 SGHVS and CDR2 FQNEAQ. Trimming removed 4 bases from V and 3 bases from J, with 12 bases in between. The CDR3 DNA follows: TGTGCCAGCAGCTCAGGGCACCGGGACACCGGGGAGCTGTTTTTT. This codes for CASSSGHRDTGELFF. Based on the CDR3 plus reference TRBV7-8 and TRBJ2-2, the full variable domain is GAGVSQSPRYKVAKRGQDVALRCDPISGHVSLFWYQQALGQGPEFLTYFQNEAQLDKSGLPSDRFFAERPEGSVSTLKIQRTQQEDSAVYLCASSSGHRDTGELFFGEGSRLTVL.

The chain couples TRBV4-2 to TRBJ2-1; D is tentatively TRBD1 or TRBD2 (5 bases each). Germline-derived CDR1 and CDR2 are LGHNA and YNFKEQ. The CDR3 has 17 amino acids. Trimming pared 0 bases from V and 5 bases from J, leaving 17 bases between. CDR3: CASSQDRGGRAHNEQFF. As DNA, the CDR3 is TGTGCCAGCAGCCAAGACCGGGGCGGGCGGGCGCACAATGAGCAGTTCTTC.

The chain has TRBV4-3 and TRBJ2-1; TRBD1 agrees at 11 bases. Unmatched junction bases numbered 9, after V lost 3 bases and J lost 5 bases. Germline V gene lookup returns CDR1 LGHNA and CDR2 YSLEER. The CDR3 is made up of 17 amino acids. The CDR3 is CASSHDLGTGGNNEQFF. CDR3 bases: TGCGCCAGCAGCCATGACCTTGGGACAGGGGGGAACAATGAGCAGTTCTTC.

The chain combines TRBV12-5 with TRBJ2-2, with TRBD1 identical over 10 bases. The V gene end was trimmed by 4 bases and the J gene end by 0 bases; junction bases not matched to a gene: 2. The length of the CDR3 is 16 residues. Germline-derived CDR1 and CDR2 are LGHNT and FRNRAP. The DNA for the CDR3 is TGTGCTAGTGGTTCGGGGACAGGGGCGAACACCGGGGAGCTGTTTTTT. It is translated as CASGSGTGANTGELFF.

J is TRBJ2-3 and V is TRBV5-6, with 10 positions matching TRBD2. Germline values: CDR1 SGHDT, CDR2 YYEEEE. The V and J ends lost 1 base and 3 bases, in that order; junction bases with no gene match: 8. The CDR3 extends over 17 amino acids. CDR3 protein: CASSLIGSGGPTDTQYF. CDR3 DNA: TGTGCCAGCAGCTTGATTGGTAGCGGGGGGCCAACAGATACGCAGTATTTT.

This clonotype was seen only a few times. A much more abundant neighbour one base away suggests this may be a read error. V usage is TRBV12-3 or TRBV12-4 and J usage is TRBJ2-3; unclear D gene. This CDR3 contains 11 residues. Trimming left V 3 bases short and J 5 bases short, with 3 bases between. The CDR3 is CASSFIDTQYF. The CDR3 region has the DNA TGTGCCAGCAGTTTTATAGATACGCAGTATTTT.

There are a few counts of this clonotype. The genes are TRBV29-1 and TRBJ1-1; no firm D call. Germline values: CDR1 SQVTM, CDR2 ANQGSEA. V shed 2 bases and J shed 4 bases, with 5 bases lying between them. This CDR3 has 11 amino acids. CDR3 sequence: CSVEYTTEAFF. CDR3 DNA sequence: TGCAGCGTTGAATACACCACTGAAGCTTTCTTT.

The chain carries TRBV7-8 and TRBJ2-7; perhaps TRBD2 as D (5 bases). V was shortened by 5 bases and J by 3 bases, with 14 bases between the two germline ends. CDR1 and CDR2 from the germline V gene are SGHVS and FQNEAQ. This CDR3 spans 14 amino acids. CDR3 in DNA: TGTGCCAGCAGCCCAGGACTTCATTTCTACGAGCAGTACGTC. Translation: CASSPGLHFYEQYV.

The rearrangement uses TRBV20-1 and TRBJ2-3; no clear D. Trimming stripped 5 bases from V and 6 bases from J, with 15 bases between. The germline V gene has CDR1 DFQATT and CDR2 SNEGSKA (reference sequence). The CDR3 has 13 residues. As DNA, the CDR3 is TGCAGTGCTCGGCTACCCGATGTGGATACGCAGTATTTT. The encoded protein is CSARLPDVDTQYF.

This clonotype was recorded at least ten times. The chain employs TRBV18 and TRBJ1-4, with D perhaps TRBD1 (5 bases). Trimming stripped 2 bases from V and 4 bases from J, with 11 bases between. From germline, CDR1 is KGHSH and CDR2 LQKENI. This CDR3 is 15 amino acids long. CDR3 sequence: CASSPLKGNNEKLFF. The CDR3 bases are TGTGCCAGCTCACCATTAAAGGGGAATAATGAAAAACTGTTTTTT.

This chain links TRBV11-2 with TRBJ2-7, with 10 nucleotides matching TRBD2. Germline CDR1 and CDR2: SGHAT and FQNNGV. Unmatched junction bases numbered 4, after V lost 6 bases and J lost 2 bases. The CDR3 contains 14 residues. CDR3 in amino acids: CASRSLAGAYEQYF. The DNA for the CDR3 is TGTGCCAGCAGGTCGCTAGCGGGAGCCTACGAGCAGTACTTC.

This clonotype appeared a few times. This chain links TRBV7-8 with TRBJ2-1; 7 positions agree with TRBD2. The CDR3 is made up of 15 amino acids. Trimming removed 1 base from V and 7 bases from J; junction bases left unmatched: 7. Germline V gives CDR1 SGHVS, CDR2 FQNEAQ. The DNA of the CDR3 is TGTGCCAGCAGCTTAGGTTCGGGGGGAGGTAATGAGCAGTTCTTC. It is translated as CASSLGSGGGNEQFF. The variable domain in full, completed from reference TRBV7-8 and TRBJ2-1, reads GAGVSQSPRYKVAKRGQDVALRCDPISGHVSLFWYQQALGQGPEFLTYFQNEAQLDKSGLPSDRFFAERPEGSVSTLKIQRTQQEDSAVYLCASSLGSGGGNEQFFGPGTRLTVL.

In this sample, this clonotype turned up a few times. V and J are TRBV7-2 and TRBJ2-7; 9 bases line up with TRBD1. The CDR3 extends over 13 amino acids. The germline gives CDR1 SGHTA, CDR2 FQGNSA. V was clipped by 8 bases and J by 6 bases; unmatched bases: 8. The CDR3 loop reads CASGQGYTGEQYF. The DNA for the CDR3 is TGTGCCAGCGGACAGGGGTATACGGGCGAGCAGTACTTC.

This clonotype showed up just a few times. The rearrangement uses TRBV11-2 and TRBJ2-2; 7 bases match TRBD1. The CDR3 covers 19 residues. Germline CDR1 and CDR2: SGHAT and FQNNGV. Trimming at V came to 4 bases and at J to 0 bases, leaving 14 bases not matched to a gene. CDR3 in amino acids: CASSSKPRTGVPNTGELFF. The CDR3 DNA is TGTGCCAGCAGCTCCAAGCCCCGAACAGGGGTCCCGAACACCGGGGAGCTGTTTTTT.

This clonotype has a count of ten or more. The chain is built from TRBV7-2 and TRBJ1-5; TRBD1 might be the D (5 bases). The CDR3 runs 14 residues. Germline V gene data show CDR1 as SGHTA and CDR2 as FQGNSA. V was shortened by 0 bases and J by 9 bases, with 12 bases between the two germline ends. CDR3 coding DNA: TGTGCCAGCAGCTTAGCGCAGGGTACCCCGCCCCAGCATTTT. As protein: CASSLAQGTPPQHF.

This clonotype has only a few counts. The V call is TRBV9, the J call TRBJ2-2; D perhaps matches TRBD1 (5 bases). The length of the CDR3 is 15 residues. The germline V and J ends were trimmed by 1 base and 1 base, with 8 bases remaining between them. From germline, CDR1 is SGDLS and CDR2 YYNGEE. CDR3 nucleotides: TGTGCCAGCAGCGTACAGCAGGGGAACACCGGGGAGCTGTTTTTT. This gives the protein CASSVQQGNTGELFF.

This clonotype was detected ten times or more. The chain is built from TRBV5-1 and TRBJ2-7; D is unresolved. The V gene lost 5 bases and the J gene lost 0 bases, with 18 bases spanning the gap. CDR3 size: 16 residues. The germline V gene has CDR1 SGHRS and CDR2 YFSETQ. In DNA form, the CDR3 reads TGCGCCAGCAGTTTGATGTGGAAGGACCTCTCCTACGAGCAGTACGTC. Translating it yields CASSLMWKDLSYEQYV.

This clonotype was recorded many times. This chain connects TRBV20-1 to TRBJ2-1; D may be TRBD2 (5 bases). Trimming shortened V by 6 bases and J by 8 bases, and 17 bases separated the two germline ends. The CDR3 consists of 13 residues. Germline V lookup: CDR1 DFQATT, CDR2 SNEGSKA (reference sequence). The CDR3 sequence is CSAEPGSRDEQFF. The CDR3 DNA sequence: TGCAGTGCGGAACCGGGATCCCGAGATGAGCAGTTCTTC.

This clonotype was seen ten or more times. The J gene is TRBJ2-3, the V gene TRBV7-2; D unclear. CDR1 and CDR2 from the germline V gene are SGHTA and FQGNSA. The CDR3 length is 13 residues. Trimming took 1 base from V and 6 from J, leaving 8 bases between them. The CDR3 loop is CASSLVASDTQYF. The CDR3 DNA sequence: TGTGCCAGCAGCTTAGTTGCGTCGGATACGCAGTATTTT. The whole variable domain, remainder taken from reference TRBV7-2 and TRBJ2-3, is GAGVSQSPSNKVTEKGKDVELRCDPISGHTALYWYRQSLGQGLEFLIYFQGNSAPDKSGLPSDRFSAERTGGSVSTLTIQRTQQEDSAVYLCASSLVASDTQYFGPGTRLTVL.

On this clonotype: A junction boundary mismatches the germline segment, possibly from a read error. The chain couples TRBV5-5 to TRBJ2-5, with D perhaps assigned TRBD1 or TRBD2 (5 bases each). The germline V gene has CDR1 SGHKS and CDR2 YYEKEE (reference sequence). The CDR3 has 13 amino acids. This CDR3 is CASSLSTPGTHYF. Here the CDR3 DNA reads TGTGCCAGCAGCCTCAGTACCCCGGGGACCCATTACTTC.

This clonotype was found a few times. The rearrangement links TRBV5-4 to TRBJ2-5; 8 positions agree with TRBD2. V trimming: 5 bases; J trimming: 4 bases; junction bases outside the gene matches: 13. This CDR3 contains 16 residues. The germline V gene encodes CDR1 SGHNT and CDR2 YYREEE (reference sequence). CDR3 region: CASRAPLAGGGETQYF. The DNA for the CDR3 is TGTGCCAGCAGGGCTCCCCTGGCGGGGGGAGGAGAGACCCAGTACTTC.

In its sample, this clonotype was seen many times. The rearrangement joins TRBV20-1 to TRBJ2-1, with D maybe TRBD1 (5 bases). Trimming left V 3 bases short and J 10 bases short, with 13 bases between. Germline V CDR1 and CDR2: DFQATT, SNEGSKA (reference sequence). The CDR3 has 12 residues. The CDR3 DNA follows: TGCAGTGCTAGGCCAGACAGTAGCGAGCAGTTCTTC. Its protein is CSARPDSSEQFF.

This clonotype was seen ten or more times. The genes are TRBV20-1 and TRBJ1-1, with D maybe TRBD1 (6 bases). With 7 bases removed from V and 3 bases from J, the gap between germline ends came to 15 bases. The CDR3 runs 13 residues. Germline V gene lookup returns CDR1 DFQATT and CDR2 SNEGSKA (reference sequence). The CDR3 is CSVGGQLDTEAFF. The CDR3 DNA sequence: TGCAGTGTAGGGGGTCAGCTGGACACTGAAGCTTTCTTT.

The chain joins TRBV30 to TRBJ1-2; D may be TRBD1 (5 bases). The CDR3 loop spans 16 amino acids. Trimming took 1 base from V and 4 from J, leaving 19 bases between them. Germline lookup yields CDR1 GTSNPN and CDR2 SVGIG (reference sequence). The CDR3 is CAWSDRPPRVGYGYTF. The CDR3 nucleotides read TGTGCCTGGAGTGACCGACCGCCCAGGGTCGGCTATGGCTACACCTTC.

The chain carries TRBV12-3 or TRBV12-4 and TRBJ2-1; TRBD2 might be the D (6 bases). CDR3 length: 12 residues. V lost 4 bases and J lost 12, with 13 bases in between. The DNA for the CDR3 is TGTGCCAGCAGTTCTGGAGGGCGGTGGCAGTTCTTC. Amino acids: CASSSGGRWQFF.

Comment on this clonotype: An end of the junction differs from the germline gene, which may be a read error. The rearrangement joins TRBV12-3 or TRBV12-4 to TRBJ2-1; D call uncertain. The CDR3 sequence is 13 residues long. CDR3 sequence reads: CAISFRQYNEQFF. DNA of the CDR3: TGTGCCATCAGTTTTCGGCAGTACAATGAGCAGTTCTTC.